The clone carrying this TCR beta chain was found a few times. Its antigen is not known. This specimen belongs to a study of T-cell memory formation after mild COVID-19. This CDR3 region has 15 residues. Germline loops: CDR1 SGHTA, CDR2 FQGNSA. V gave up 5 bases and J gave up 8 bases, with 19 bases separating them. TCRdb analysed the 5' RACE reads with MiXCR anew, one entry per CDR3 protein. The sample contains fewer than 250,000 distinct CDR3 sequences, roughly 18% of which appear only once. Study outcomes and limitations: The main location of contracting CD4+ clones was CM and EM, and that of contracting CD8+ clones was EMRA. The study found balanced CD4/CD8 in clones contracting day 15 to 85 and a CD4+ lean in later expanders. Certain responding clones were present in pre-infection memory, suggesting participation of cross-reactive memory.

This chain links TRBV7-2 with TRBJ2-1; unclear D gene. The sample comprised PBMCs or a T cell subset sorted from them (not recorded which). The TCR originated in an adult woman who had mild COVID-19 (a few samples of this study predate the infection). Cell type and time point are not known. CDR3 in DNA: TGTGCCAGCAGCCCCAGCAGGACCAAGGTAGATGAGCAGTTCTTC. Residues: CASSPSRTKVDEQFF.